This is a list of T cell receptor beta chains from one sample in a study of vaccination and CD4 T cells after COVID-19. Using its own MiXCR run on the PCR reads, TCRdb lists one record per CDR3 protein. The sample includes around 12,000 distinct CDR3 sequences, around 74% of them seen just once. Which antigens these TCRs recognize remains unknown. Source: CD4+ T cells from blood, cultured in vitro, taken after SARS-CoV-2 vaccination. All receptors derive from a human donor who received a COVID-19 vaccine. The CDR3 runs from the conserved cysteine through the conserved F or W. Expanded clones are given a class, and other clones once, few, many or no size at all.

v_gene: TRBV19; j_gene: TRBJ1-2; abundance: .; len: 15; CDR3aa: CASINPGGSNYGYTF
v_gene: TRBV11-2; j_gene: TRBJ2-7; abundance: .; len: 15; CDR3aa: CASSLDSQGTYEQYF
v_gene: TRBV19; j_gene: TRBJ2-2; abundance: .; len: 15; CDR3aa: CASSGVGTNTGELFF
v_gene: TRBV20-1; j_gene: TRBJ1-2; abundance: .; len: 13; CDR3aa: CSARDPGGYGYTF
v_gene: TRBV15; j_gene: TRBJ1-4; abundance: once; len: 13; CDR3aa: CATSLGTNEKLFF
v_gene: TRBV4-2; j_gene: TRBJ1-2; abundance: .; len: 16; CDR3aa: CASSQGTGGIGYGYTF
v_gene: TRBV27; j_gene: TRBJ2-3; abundance: .; len: 16; CDR3aa: CASSFFRFRDTDTQYF
v_gene: TRBV7-2; j_gene: TRBJ1-5; abundance: .; len: 16; CDR3aa: CASSLGAGSSNQPQHF
v_gene: TRBV9; j_gene: TRBJ1-2; abundance: .; len: 12; CDR3aa: CASSKNNYGYTF
v_gene: TRBV20-1; j_gene: TRBJ1-2; abundance: few; len: 12; CDR3aa: CGTPGRNYGYTF
v_gene: TRBV7-2; j_gene: TRBJ1-3; abundance: .; len: 16; CDR3aa: CASSLVGRDSGNTIYF
v_gene: TRBV20-1; j_gene: TRBJ2-1; abundance: .; len: 15; CDR3aa: CSAGKEAGRKYEQFF
v_gene: TRBV10-1; j_gene: TRBJ2-2; abundance: .; len: 17; CDR3aa: CASRKNSGGTHTGELFF
v_gene: TRBV14; j_gene: TRBJ1-1; abundance: .; len: 15; CDR3aa: CASSPDTGRNTEAFF
v_gene: TRBV20-1; j_gene: TRBJ2-4; abundance: .; len: 17; CDR3aa: CSARDLPTGQAKNIQYF
v_gene: TRBV7-6; j_gene: TRBJ2-5; abundance: .; len: 14; CDR3aa: CASSIRGSQETQYF
v_gene: TRBV5-4; j_gene: TRBJ2-3; abundance: .; len: 14; CDR3aa: CASSLVGLGDTQYF
v_gene: TRBV19; j_gene: TRBJ2-1; abundance: .; len: 14; CDR3aa: CASSRSSGGDEQFF
v_gene: TRBV20-1; j_gene: TRBJ1-5; abundance: .; len: 16; CDR3aa: CSATGTQEGSNQPQHF
v_gene: TRBV7-8; j_gene: TRBJ2-7; abundance: once; len: 14; CDR3aa: CASSSTSYPYEQYF
v_gene: TRBV19; j_gene: TRBJ2-3; abundance: .; len: 16; CDR3aa: CASSTPGGGRTDTQYF
v_gene: TRBV12-3/TRBV12-4; j_gene: TRBJ1-2; abundance: .; len: 12; CDR3aa: CASSDDSYGYTF
v_gene: TRBV15; j_gene: TRBJ1-5; abundance: .; len: 17; CDR3aa: CATSRDMGQGAVQPQHF
v_gene: TRBV2; j_gene: TRBJ1-6; abundance: .; len: 15; CDR3aa: CASSEARGSNSPLHF
v_gene: TRBV6-1; j_gene: TRBJ1-1; abundance: .; len: 13; CDR3aa: CASSDRAVGEAFF
v_gene: TRBV7-9; j_gene: TRBJ1-2; abundance: .; len: 14; CDR3aa: CASSPDGRTSGYTF
v_gene: TRBV20-1; j_gene: TRBJ1-2; abundance: .; len: 15; CDR3aa: CSARDQGQGSYGYTF
v_gene: TRBV3-1; j_gene: TRBJ2-1; abundance: .; len: 16; CDR3aa: CASSSPTGASYNEQFF
v_gene: TRBV7-6; j_gene: TRBJ1-3; abundance: medium-sized; len: 16; CDR3aa: CASSLDATSSGNTIYF
v_gene: TRBV25-1; j_gene: TRBJ1-2; abundance: once; len: 14; CDR3aa: CASSGSGGADGYTF
v_gene: TRBV7-8; j_gene: TRBJ1-2; abundance: few; len: 16; CDR3aa: CASSLQLTEPGYGYTF